Below, 20 T cell receptor beta chains from the same sample are listed, as sequenced in a study of T cells in Graves' hyperthyroidism and ophthalmopathy. TCR beta CDR3 regions were amplified from RNA transcripts. The HTBI set primed first-round TCR CDR3 RT-PCR. TCRdb re-analysed the multiplex PCR reads in MiXCR, keeping a single row per CDR3 protein. Among about 410,000 distinct CDR3 sequences listed, roughly 15% were seen once. What was sequenced was blood. These receptors all come from a man in his late teens or twenties with Graves' ophthalmopathy.

The chain is built from TRBV4-1 and TRBJ2-3; TRBD1 aligns across 9 bases. Germline loops: CDR1 MGHRA, CDR2 YSYEKL. This CDR3 is 15 amino acids long. V trimming: 4 bases; J trimming: 1 base; junction bases outside the gene matches: 3. The CDR3 nucleotides are TGCGCCAGCAGCCCCTGGGACAGGGGCACAGATACGCAGTATTTT. Translated, it gives CASSPWDRGTDTQYF.

This clonotype was observed at least ten times. The CDR3 spells CASRETGTEAFF. The CDR3 DNA reads TGTGCCAGCAGGGAGACTGGCACTGAAGCTTTCTTT. This chain uses TRBV6-2 or TRBV6-3 with TRBJ1-1; unclear D gene. CDR3 size: 12 residues. V gave up 6 bases and J gave up 4 bases, with 9 bases separating them. The germline CDR1 and CDR2 sequences are MNHEY and SVGEGT.

This clonotype turned up a few times. The chain combines TRBV19 with TRBJ1-5; TRBD1 matches at 8 bases. This CDR3 contains 14 residues. Looked up from germline, CDR1 is LNHDA and CDR2 is SQIVND (reference sequence). Unmatched junction bases numbered 6, after V lost 4 bases and J lost 7 bases. The CDR3 loop is CASSTTGAGQPQHF. CDR3 nucleotides: TGTGCCAGTAGTACGACAGGGGCTGGGCAGCCCCAGCATTTT.

About this clonotype itself: A read error may produce the germline difference seen at one junction end. The chain carries TRBV12-3 or TRBV12-4 and TRBJ2-1; tentatively, D is TRBD1 (5 bases). The CDR3 is 11 residues long. The CDR3 DNA follows: TGTGTCAGCAGTCTCAGGGCTGAGCAGTTCTTC. Protein sequence: CVSSLRAEQFF.

This clonotype was picked up a small number of times. The chain combines TRBV7-9 with TRBJ1-3; D gene uncertain. The CDR3 extends over 14 amino acids. Germline values: CDR1 SEHNR, CDR2 FQNEAQ (reference sequence). V dropped 5 bases and J dropped 0 bases, with 8 bases sitting between them. For the CDR3, the DNA is TGTGCCAGCAGCAAACGGGACTCTGGAAACACCATATATTTT. Translated: CASSKRDSGNTIYF.

As for this clonotype: Possible read error: a much larger clone is one base away. The chain combines TRBV13 with TRBJ2-7; TRBD1 or TRBD2 may be the D gene (5 bases each). The germline CDR1 and CDR2 sequences are PRHDT and FYEKMQ (reference sequence). The V end lost 5 bases, the J end lost 1 base, and 27 bases lay between the germline ends. The CDR3 runs to 19 residues. CDR3 nucleotides: TGTGCCAGCAGCCTCCGGGACCAACCAGTCCAGGAGCGATCCTACGAGCAGTACTTC. This sequence encodes CASSLRDQPVQERSYEQYF.

This clonotype showed up many times. J is TRBJ1-5 and V is TRBV15; D remains unclear. CDR3 length: 13 amino acids. From germline, CDR1 is LNHNV and CDR2 YYDKDF (reference sequence). V was shortened by 3 bases and J by 5 bases, with 8 bases between the two germline ends. CDR3 loop: CATSSPSHQPQHF. The CDR3 region has the DNA TGTGCCACCAGCAGTCCCAGCCATCAGCCCCAGCATTTT.

This clonotype was seen repeatedly, ten times or more. The chain carries TRBV6-1 and TRBJ1-1; TRBD1 is a possible D gene (6 bases). Per the germline V gene, CDR1 is MNHNS and CDR2 is SASEGT. Trimming took off 2 bases at V and 6 bases at J, with 10 bases between the two ends. There are 13 residues in the CDR3. CDR3 DNA: TGTGCCAGCAGTGAACAGGGGAGCGCTGAAGCTTTCTTT. It codes for CASSEQGSAEAFF.

This clonotype was seen more than once but under ten times. CDR3 nucleotides: TGTGCCATCAGTGAGACCGGGACCACCTATGGCTACACCTTC. Translating gives CAISETGTTYGYTF. V gene TRBV10-3 combines with J gene TRBJ1-2, with D tentatively TRBD1 (5 bases). Looked up from germline, CDR1 is ENHRY and CDR2 is SYGVKD. Trimming took 2 bases from V and 4 from J, leaving 11 bases between them. The CDR3 covers 14 residues.

At least ten counts were recorded for this clonotype. CDR3 protein: CASSLQGTEGNTIYF. The CDR3 DNA sequence: TGTGCCAGCAGCTTACAGGGGACGGAAGGAAACACCATATATTTT. This chain joins TRBV13 and TRBJ1-3, with D maybe TRBD1 (6 bases). The ends were cut back, 2 bases at V and 4 bases at J, with 12 bases in the middle. The CDR3 sequence is 15 residues long. CDR1 PRHDT and CDR2 FYEKMQ come from the germline V gene (reference sequence).

This clonotype has at least ten counts. The V and J genes are TRBV3-1 and TRBJ2-2; a possible D gene is TRBD2 (6 bases). This CDR3 contains 15 residues. Trimming pared 5 bases from V and 3 bases from J, leaving 13 bases between. Germline values: CDR1 LGHDT, CDR2 YNNKEL (reference sequence). Here the CDR3 reads CASSSAGLYTGELFF. The CDR3 DNA follows: TGTGCCAGCAGCTCCGCGGGGCTCTACACCGGGGAGCTGTTTTTT.

This clonotype was counted only a few times. The chain links TRBV12-3 or TRBV12-4 to TRBJ1-2; TRBD1 agrees at 8 bases. The CDR3 is 17 residues long. V shed 5 bases and J 4 bases; nucleotides not matched to a gene: 15. CDR3 sequence (DNA): TGTGCCAGCAGTCCCCCGACAGGGGCGCTGGTACTCTATGGCTACACCTTC. It encodes CASSPPTGALVLYGYTF.

This clonotype was seen at least ten times. The J gene is TRBJ1-1, the V gene TRBV30; 7 positions match TRBD1. V was clipped by 1 base and J by 4 bases; unmatched bases: 9. This CDR3 has 15 amino acids. Germline CDR1 is GTSNPN and CDR2 is SVGIG (reference sequence). CDR3 sequence reads: CAWSANRGSGTEAFF. The DNA of the CDR3 is TGTGCCTGGAGTGCAAACAGGGGCTCTGGCACTGAAGCTTTCTTT.

This clonotype has just a few counts. The V gene is TRBV4-1, the J gene TRBJ2-7, with 7 nucleotides matching TRBD1. CDR3 size: 16 residues. Trimming took 3 bases from V and 1 from J; bases not matched to a gene: 9. Germline CDR1 reads MGHRA; CDR2 reads YSYEKL. Written as DNA, the CDR3 is TGCGCCAGCAGCCAGTGGCCATTGGGACAGTCCTACGAGCAGTACTTC. Its protein product is CASSQWPLGQSYEQYF.

This clonotype has only a few counts. As DNA, the CDR3 is TGCGCCAGCAGCCAGGGGGTTCTCGAGACCCAGTACTTC. Residues: CASSQGVLETQYF. The chain combines TRBV4-1 with TRBJ2-5; D may be TRBD1 or TRBD2 (5 bases each). The CDR3 is 13 amino acids. V shed 3 bases and J shed 5 bases, with 10 bases lying between them. Per germline, CDR1 MGHRA and CDR2 YSYEKL.

The chain uses TRBV19 and TRBJ2-1; 10 bases map to TRBD2. This CDR3 comprises 15 residues. Germline V gives CDR1 LNHDA, CDR2 SQIVND (reference sequence). V lost 4 bases, J lost 4 bases, and 4 bases stayed unmatched. CDR3 in amino acids: CASSTSGGQYNEQFF. The DNA for the CDR3 is TGTGCCAGTAGTACTAGCGGGGGCCAATACAATGAGCAGTTCTTC.

The rearrangement links TRBV18 to TRBJ1-4; possible D gene TRBD1, 5 bases. Trimming left V 6 bases short and J 6 bases short, with 11 bases between. The length of the CDR3 is 13 residues. CDR1 KGHSH and CDR2 LQKENI come from the germline V gene. CDR3 sequence (DNA): TGTGCCAGCTCCCCGGGGGGGGATGAAAAACTGTTTTTT. It specifies CASSPGGDEKLFF.

The table lists this clonotype with many counts. The chain is built from TRBV5-1 and TRBJ2-3; 11 positions agree with TRBD2. Germline V gene lookup returns CDR1 SGHRS and CDR2 YFSETQ. This CDR3 has 15 residues. V was clipped by 4 bases and J by 6 bases; unmatched bases: 7. The CDR3 protein is CASSAILAGVDTQYF. The CDR3 bases are TGCGCCAGCAGCGCCATACTAGCGGGGGTTGATACGCAGTATTTT.

This clonotype was seen ten or more times. The chain joins TRBV5-1 to TRBJ2-7, with 7 bases matching TRBD1. The CDR3 runs 12 residues. The germline V gene encodes CDR1 SGHRS and CDR2 YFSETQ. Unmatched junction bases numbered 4, after V lost 0 bases and J lost 10 bases. CDR3 residues: CASSLGQGDQYF. The CDR3 nucleotides read TGCGCCAGCAGCTTGGGACAGGGTGATCAGTACTTC.

Ten or more counts support this clonotype. The V and J genes are TRBV20-1 and TRBJ1-5, with 7 positions matching TRBD1. CDR3 size: 14 residues. The ends lost 3 bases at V and 4 bases at J; junction bases unmatched: 6. Germline CDR1 DFQATT, CDR2 SNEGSKA (reference sequence). CDR3 DNA: TGCAGTGCTAGTCCCAGGGGGGGAAATCAGCCCCAGCATTTT. As protein: CSASPRGGNQPQHF.